Sequencing of this TCR beta chain was carried out in a study of Tregs in tolerant kidney transplant recipients. Study-wide results and limits: Activated donor B cell expansion appeared to reveal the most relevant donor-specific TCRbeta repertoire. Biological reproducibility was not directly addressed in this study. Findings come from small patient numbers and require larger validation.

Germline V gives CDR1 LNHDA, CDR2 SQIVND (reference sequence). This CDR3 is 16 amino acids long. Trimming took off 7 bases at V and 6 bases at J, with 22 bases between the two ends. Data came from immunoSEQ multiplex PCR; TCRdb stores just in-frame clones and leaves some out. The sample lists hundreds of thousands of clones; roughly four fifths were seen once. Unstimulated Tregs (CD4+CD25+CD127-) and CD4+CD25- non-Tregs were sorted from PBMCs. In its sample, this clone was seen once. No antigen is known for it. The chain has TRBV19 and TRBJ2-1; possible D gene TRBD2, 6 bases. What was sequenced was CD4+ T cells from blood. This receptor was obtained from a human donor in good health. The CDR3 DNA sequence: TGTGCCAGTACCACTGCGGGGCACCCAGGAGGCAATGAGCAGTTCTTC. The encoded protein is CASTTAGHPGGNEQFF.